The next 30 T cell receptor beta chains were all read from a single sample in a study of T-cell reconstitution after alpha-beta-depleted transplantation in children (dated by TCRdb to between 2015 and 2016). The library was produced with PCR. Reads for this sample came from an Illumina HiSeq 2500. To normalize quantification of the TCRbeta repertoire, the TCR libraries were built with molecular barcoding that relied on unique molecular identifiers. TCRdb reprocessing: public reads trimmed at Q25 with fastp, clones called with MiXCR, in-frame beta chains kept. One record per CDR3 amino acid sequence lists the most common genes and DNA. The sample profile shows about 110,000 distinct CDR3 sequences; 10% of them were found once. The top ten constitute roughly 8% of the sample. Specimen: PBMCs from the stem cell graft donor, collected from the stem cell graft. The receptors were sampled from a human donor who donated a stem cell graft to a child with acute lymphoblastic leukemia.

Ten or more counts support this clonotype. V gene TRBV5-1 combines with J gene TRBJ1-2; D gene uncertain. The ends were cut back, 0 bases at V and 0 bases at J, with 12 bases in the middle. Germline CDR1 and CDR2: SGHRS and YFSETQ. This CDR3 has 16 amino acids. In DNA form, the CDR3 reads TGCGCCAGCAGCTTGGCCGAGACGGAACCTAACTATGGCTACACCTTC. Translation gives CASSLAETEPNYGYTF.

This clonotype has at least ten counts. CDR3 bases: TGTGCCAGCAGCCCGGACCTACAAGAGACCCAGTACTTC. Translated, it gives CASSPDLQETQYF. V is TRBV12-3 or TRBV12-4 and J is TRBJ2-5; D unresolved. This CDR3 comprises 13 residues. Trimming took 6 bases from V and 2 from J, leaving 10 bases between them.

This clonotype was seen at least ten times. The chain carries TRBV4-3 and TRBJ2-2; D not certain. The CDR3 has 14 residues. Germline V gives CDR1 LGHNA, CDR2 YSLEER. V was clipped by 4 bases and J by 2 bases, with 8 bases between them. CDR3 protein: CASSLGYNTGELFF. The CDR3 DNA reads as TGCGCCAGCAGCCTCGGCTACAACACCGGGGAGCTGTTTTTT.

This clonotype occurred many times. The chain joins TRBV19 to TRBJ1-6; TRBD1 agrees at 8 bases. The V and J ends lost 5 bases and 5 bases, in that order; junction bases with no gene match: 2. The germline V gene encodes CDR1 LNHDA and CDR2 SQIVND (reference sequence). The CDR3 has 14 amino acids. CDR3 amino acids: CASSAQGDNSPLHF. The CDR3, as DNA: TGTGCCAGTAGTGCACAGGGGGATAATTCACCCCTCCACTTT.

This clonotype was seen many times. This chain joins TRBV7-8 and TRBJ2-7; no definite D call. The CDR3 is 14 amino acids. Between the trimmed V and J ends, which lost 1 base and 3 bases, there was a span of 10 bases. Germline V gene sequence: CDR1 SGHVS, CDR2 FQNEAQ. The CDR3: CASSLVLGNYEQYF. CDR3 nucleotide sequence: TGTGCCAGCAGCTTAGTATTAGGGAACTACGAGCAGTACTTC.

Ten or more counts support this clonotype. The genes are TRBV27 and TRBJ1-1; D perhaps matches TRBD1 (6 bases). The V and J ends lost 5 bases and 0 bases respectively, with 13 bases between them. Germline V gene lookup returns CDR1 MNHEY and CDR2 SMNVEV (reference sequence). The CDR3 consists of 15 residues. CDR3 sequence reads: CASSPTDRLNTEAFF. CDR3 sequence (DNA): TGTGCCAGCAGTCCGACCGACAGGCTGAACACTGAAGCTTTCTTT.

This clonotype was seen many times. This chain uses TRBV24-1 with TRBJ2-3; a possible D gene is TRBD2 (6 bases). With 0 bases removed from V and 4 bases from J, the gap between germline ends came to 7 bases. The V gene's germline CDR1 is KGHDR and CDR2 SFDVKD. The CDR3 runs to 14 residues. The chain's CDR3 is CATSDLTGADTQYF. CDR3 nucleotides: TGTGCCACCAGTGATTTGACGGGGGCAGATACGCAGTATTTT.

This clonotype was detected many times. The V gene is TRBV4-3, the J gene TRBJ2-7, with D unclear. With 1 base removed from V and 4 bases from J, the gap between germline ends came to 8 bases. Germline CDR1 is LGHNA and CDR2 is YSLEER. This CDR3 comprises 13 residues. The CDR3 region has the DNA TGCGCCAGCAGCCAAGCCCCCGGGTACGAGCAGTACTTC. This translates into CASSQAPGYEQYF.

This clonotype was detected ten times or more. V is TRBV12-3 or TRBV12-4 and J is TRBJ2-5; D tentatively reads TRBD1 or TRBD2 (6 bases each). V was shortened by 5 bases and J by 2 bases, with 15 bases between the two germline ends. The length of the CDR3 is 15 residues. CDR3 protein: CASSIQGTGQETQYF. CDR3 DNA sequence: TGTGCCAGCAGTATCCAGGGGACTGGACAAGAGACCCAGTACTTC.

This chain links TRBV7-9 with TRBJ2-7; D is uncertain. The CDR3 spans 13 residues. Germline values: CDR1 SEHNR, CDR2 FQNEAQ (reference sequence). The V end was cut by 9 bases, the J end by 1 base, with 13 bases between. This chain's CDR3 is CASAAWESYEQYF. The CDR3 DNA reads TGTGCCAGTGCCGCCTGGGAATCCTACGAGCAGTACTTC. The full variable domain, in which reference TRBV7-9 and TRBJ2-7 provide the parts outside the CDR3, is DTGVSQNPRHKITKRGQNVTFRCDPISEHNRLYWYRQTLGQGPEFLTYFQNEAQLEKSRLLSDRFSAERPKGSFSTLEIQRTEQGDSAMYLCASAAWESYEQYFGPGTRLTVT.

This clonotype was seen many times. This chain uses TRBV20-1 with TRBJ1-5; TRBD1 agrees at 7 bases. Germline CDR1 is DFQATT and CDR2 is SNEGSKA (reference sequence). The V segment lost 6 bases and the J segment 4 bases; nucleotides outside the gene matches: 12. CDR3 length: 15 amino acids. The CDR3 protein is CSALRQGPTNQPQHF. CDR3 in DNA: TGCAGTGCCCTGCGACAGGGACCCACAAATCAGCCCCAGCATTTT.

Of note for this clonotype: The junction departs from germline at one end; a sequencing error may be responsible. CDR3 sequence reads: CASSFSPGDNEQFF. The CDR3 coding sequence is TGTGCTAGCAGCTTCTCGCCCGGGGACAATGAGCAGTTCTTC. The genes are TRBV7-7 and TRBJ2-1; D is perhaps TRBD2 (5 bases). The CDR3 sequence is 14 residues long. The germline gives CDR1 SSHAT, CDR2 FNYEAQ (reference sequence).

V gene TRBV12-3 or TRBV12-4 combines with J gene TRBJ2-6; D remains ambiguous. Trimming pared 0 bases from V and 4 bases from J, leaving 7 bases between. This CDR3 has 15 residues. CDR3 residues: CASSLAPGGANVLTF. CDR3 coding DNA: TGTGCCAGCAGTTTAGCACCTGGGGGGGCCAACGTCCTGACTTTC.

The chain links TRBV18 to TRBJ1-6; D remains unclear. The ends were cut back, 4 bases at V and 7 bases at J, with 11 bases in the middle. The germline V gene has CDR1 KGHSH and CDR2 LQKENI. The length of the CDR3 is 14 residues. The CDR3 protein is CASSLRDGNSPLHF. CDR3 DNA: TGTGCCAGCTCACTTAGGGATGGAAATTCACCCCTCCACTTT.

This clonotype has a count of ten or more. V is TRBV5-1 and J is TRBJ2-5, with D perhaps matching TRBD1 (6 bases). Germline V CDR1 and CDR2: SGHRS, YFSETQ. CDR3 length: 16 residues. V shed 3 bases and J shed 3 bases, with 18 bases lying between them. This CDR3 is CASSSGNRVLEETQYF. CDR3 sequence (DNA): TGCGCCAGCAGCTCCGGGAACAGGGTCTTGGAAGAGACCCAGTACTTC.

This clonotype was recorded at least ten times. DNA of the CDR3: TGCAGCGTTGTCGGACAGCCGAACACTGAAGCTTTCTTT. It is translated as CSVVGQPNTEAFF. The rearrangement links TRBV29-1 to TRBJ1-1; weak D call: TRBD1 (6 bases). The V end lost 4 bases, the J end lost 1 base, and 10 bases lay between the germline ends. CDR1 and CDR2 (germline): SQVTM, ANQGSEA. The CDR3 extends over 13 amino acids.

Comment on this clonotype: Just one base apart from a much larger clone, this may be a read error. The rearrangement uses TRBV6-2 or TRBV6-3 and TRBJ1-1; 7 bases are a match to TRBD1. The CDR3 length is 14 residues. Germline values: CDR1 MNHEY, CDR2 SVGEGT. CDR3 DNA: TGTGCCAGCACTACAACAGGGGCAAACACTGGAGCTTTCTTT. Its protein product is CASTTTGANTGAFF.

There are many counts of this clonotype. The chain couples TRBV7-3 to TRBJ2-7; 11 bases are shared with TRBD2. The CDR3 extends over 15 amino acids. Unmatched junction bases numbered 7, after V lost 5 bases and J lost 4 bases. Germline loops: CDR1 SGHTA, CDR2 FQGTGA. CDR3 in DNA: TGTGCCAGCAGCGAAACTAGCGGGGGCCGGTACGAGCAGTACTTC. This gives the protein CASSETSGGRYEQYF.

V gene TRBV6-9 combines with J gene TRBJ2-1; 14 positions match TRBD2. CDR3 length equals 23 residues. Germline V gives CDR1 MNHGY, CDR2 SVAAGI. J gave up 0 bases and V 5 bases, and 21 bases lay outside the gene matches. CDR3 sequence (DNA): TGTGCCAGCAGTCCTATTGAAATAACGGGACTAGCGGGAGTTCTAGGCTCCTACAATGAGCAGTTCTTC. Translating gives CASSPIEITGLAGVLGSYNEQFF.

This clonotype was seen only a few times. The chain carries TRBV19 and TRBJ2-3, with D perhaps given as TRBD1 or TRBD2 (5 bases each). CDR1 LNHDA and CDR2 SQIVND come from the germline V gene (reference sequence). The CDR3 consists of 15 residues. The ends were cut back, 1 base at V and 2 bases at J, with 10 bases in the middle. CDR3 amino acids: CASSIGGNPTDTQYF. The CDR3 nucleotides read TGTGCCAGTAGTATAGGGGGGAATCCCACAGATACGCAGTATTTT.

CDR3 region: CASTAAGQGDHEQYF. CDR3 nucleotide sequence: TGTGCCAGCACCGCCGCGGGACAGGGTGATCACGAGCAGTACTTC. V and J are TRBV6-2 or TRBV6-3 and TRBJ2-7; the match to TRBD1 covers 9 bases. The CDR3 extends over 15 amino acids. After removal of 7 bases from V and 5 bases from J, the junction contained 12 bases not matched to a gene. Looked up from germline, CDR1 is MNHEY and CDR2 is SVGEGT.

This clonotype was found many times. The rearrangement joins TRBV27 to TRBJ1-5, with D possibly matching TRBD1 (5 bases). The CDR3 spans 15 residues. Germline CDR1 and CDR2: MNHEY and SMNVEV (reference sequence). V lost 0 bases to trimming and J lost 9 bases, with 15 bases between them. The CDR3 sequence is CASSLSKGGQGPQHF. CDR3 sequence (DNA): TGTGCCAGCAGTTTATCGAAGGGTGGGCAGGGGCCCCAGCATTTT.

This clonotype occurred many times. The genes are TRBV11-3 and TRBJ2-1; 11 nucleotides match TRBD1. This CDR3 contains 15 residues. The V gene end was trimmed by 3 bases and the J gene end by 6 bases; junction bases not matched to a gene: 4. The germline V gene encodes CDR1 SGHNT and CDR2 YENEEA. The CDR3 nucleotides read TGTGCCAGCAGCTTTGGAGGGACAGGGGGCAATGAGCAGTTCTTC. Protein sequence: CASSFGGTGGNEQFF.

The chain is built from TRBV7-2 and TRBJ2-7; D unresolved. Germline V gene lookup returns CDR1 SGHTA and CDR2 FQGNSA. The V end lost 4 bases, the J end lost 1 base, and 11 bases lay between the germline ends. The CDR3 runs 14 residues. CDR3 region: CASSSSLASYEQYF. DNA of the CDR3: TGTGCCAGCAGCTCGTCCCTGGCTTCCTACGAGCAGTACTTC.

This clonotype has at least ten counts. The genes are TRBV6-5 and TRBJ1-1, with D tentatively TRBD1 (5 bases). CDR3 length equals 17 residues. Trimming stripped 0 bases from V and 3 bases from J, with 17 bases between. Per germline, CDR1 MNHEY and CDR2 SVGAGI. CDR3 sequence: CASSYSIRSWGDTEAFF. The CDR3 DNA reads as TGTGCCAGCAGTTACTCGATACGGAGTTGGGGGGACACTGAAGCTTTCTTT.

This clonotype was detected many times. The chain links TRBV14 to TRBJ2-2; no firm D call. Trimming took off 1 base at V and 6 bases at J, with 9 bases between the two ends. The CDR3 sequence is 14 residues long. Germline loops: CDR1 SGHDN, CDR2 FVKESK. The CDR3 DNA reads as TGTGCCAGCAGCCAAGTCCGAGGATCCGGGGAGCTGTTTTTT. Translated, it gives CASSQVRGSGELFF.

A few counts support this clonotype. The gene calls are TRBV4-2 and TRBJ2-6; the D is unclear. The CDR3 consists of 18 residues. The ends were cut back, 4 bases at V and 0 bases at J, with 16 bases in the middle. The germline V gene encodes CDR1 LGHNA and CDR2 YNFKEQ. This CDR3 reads CASSPAVVGNSGANVLTF. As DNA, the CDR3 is TGTGCCAGCAGCCCGGCGGTGGTGGGAAACTCTGGGGCCAACGTCCTGACTTTC.

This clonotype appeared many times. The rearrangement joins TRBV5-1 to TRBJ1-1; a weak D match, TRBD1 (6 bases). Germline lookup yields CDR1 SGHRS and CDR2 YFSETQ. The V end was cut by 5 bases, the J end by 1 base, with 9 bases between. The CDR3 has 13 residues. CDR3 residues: CASRQGPNTEAFF. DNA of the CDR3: TGCGCCAGCAGGCAGGGGCCGAACACTGAAGCTTTCTTT.

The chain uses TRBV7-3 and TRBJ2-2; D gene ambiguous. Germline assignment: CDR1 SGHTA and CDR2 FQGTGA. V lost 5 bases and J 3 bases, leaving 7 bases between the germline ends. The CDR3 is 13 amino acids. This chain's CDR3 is CASSQSYTGELFF. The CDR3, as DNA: TGTGCCAGCAGCCAATCTTACACCGGGGAGCTGTTTTTT.

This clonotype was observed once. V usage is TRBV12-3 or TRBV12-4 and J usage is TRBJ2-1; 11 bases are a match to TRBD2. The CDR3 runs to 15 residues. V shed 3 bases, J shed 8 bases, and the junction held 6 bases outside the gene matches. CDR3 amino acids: CASSFASGRTDEQFF. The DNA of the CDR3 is TGTGCCAGCAGTTTCGCTAGCGGGAGGACCGATGAGCAGTTCTTC.